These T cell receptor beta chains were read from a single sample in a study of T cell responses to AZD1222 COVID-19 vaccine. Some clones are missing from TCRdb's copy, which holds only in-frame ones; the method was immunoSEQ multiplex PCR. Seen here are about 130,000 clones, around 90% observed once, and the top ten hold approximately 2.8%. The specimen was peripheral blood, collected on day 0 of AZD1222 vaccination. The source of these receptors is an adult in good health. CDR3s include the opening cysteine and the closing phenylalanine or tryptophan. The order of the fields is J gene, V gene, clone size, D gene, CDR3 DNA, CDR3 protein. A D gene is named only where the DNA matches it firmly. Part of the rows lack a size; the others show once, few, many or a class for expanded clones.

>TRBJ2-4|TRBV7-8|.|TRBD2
TGTGCCAGCAGCTTTGCTAGCGGGACCAAAAACATTCAGTACTTC
CASSFASGTKNIQYF
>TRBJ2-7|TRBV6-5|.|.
TGTGCCAGCAGCATACAGGGTTCCTACGAGCAGTACTTC
CASSIQGSYEQYF
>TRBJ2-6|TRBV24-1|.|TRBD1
TGTGCCACCAGTGATACCCGGGACAGGGGGCTTTCTGGGGCCAACGTCCTGACTTTC
CATSDTRDRGLSGANVLTF
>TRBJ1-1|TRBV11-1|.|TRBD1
TGTGCCAGCAGCTTAACAGGGGGTGAAGCTTTCTTT
CASSLTGGEAFF
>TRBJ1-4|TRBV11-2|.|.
TGTGCCAGCAGCACTAGCACATCGTCTTTTGAAAAACTGTTTTTT
CASSTSTSSFEKLFF
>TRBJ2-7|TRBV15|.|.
TGTGCCACCAGCAGAGACAGGGTGATCTCCTACGAGCAGTACTTC
CATSRDRVISYEQYF
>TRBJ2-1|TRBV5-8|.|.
TGTGCCAGCAGCCCCCTGGGTAGGACCTACAATGAGCAGTTCTTC
CASSPLGRTYNEQFF
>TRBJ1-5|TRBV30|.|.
TGTGCCTGGAGCGGGTGGATGCTACATAGCAATCAGCCCCAGCATTTT
CAWSGWMLHSNQPQHF
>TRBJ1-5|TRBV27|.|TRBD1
TGTGCCAGCAGTTTCAGGGGGCTTCAGCCCCAGCATTTT
CASSFRGLQPQHF
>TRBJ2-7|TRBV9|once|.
TGTGCCAGCAGCGTAGAGCCGGGCTACGAGCAGTACTTC
CASSVEPGYEQYF
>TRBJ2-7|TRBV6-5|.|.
TGTGCCAGCAGTTACTCGAGGGTGGCAGCCTACGAGCAGTACTTC
CASSYSRVAAYEQYF
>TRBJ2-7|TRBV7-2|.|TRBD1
TGTGCCAGCAGCTTCCAGGACAGGGGAATATCCGAGCAGTACTTC
CASSFQDRGISEQYF
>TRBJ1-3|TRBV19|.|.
TGTGCCAGTAGTATCTTTTCCGCAGGGAGCTCTGGAAACACCATATATTTT
CASSIFSAGSSGNTIYF
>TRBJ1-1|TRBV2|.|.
TGTGCCAGCAGCCGAACGGCGTATGATGCTTTCTTT
CASSRTAYDAFF
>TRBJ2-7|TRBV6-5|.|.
TGTGCCAGCAGTTCGATATTTAAAACGGAGCAGTACTTC
CASSSIFKTEQYF
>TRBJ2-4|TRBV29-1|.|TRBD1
TGCAGCGCTTCGACAGGGTGGGACAAAAACATTCAGTACTTC
CSASTGWDKNIQYF
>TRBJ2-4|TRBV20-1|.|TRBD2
TGCAGTGCTAGTTCTCTAGCGGAAAATAAAAACATTCAGTACTTC
CSASSLAENKNIQYF
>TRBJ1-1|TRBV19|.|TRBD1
TGTGCCAGTAGGGCCGGGACAGGGGGCTGGACTGAAGCTTTCTTT
CASRAGTGGWTEAFF
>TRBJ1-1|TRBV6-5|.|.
TGTGCCAGCAGCGCCACAGGGAATACTGAAGCTTTCTTT
CASSATGNTEAFF
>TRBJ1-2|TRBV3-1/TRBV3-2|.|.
TGTGCCAGCAGCCGGCGGGACGCCCGCCGGGGGGATGGCTACACCTTC
CASSRRDARRGDGYTF
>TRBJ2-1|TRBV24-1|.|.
TGTGCCACCAGTGACAATACGGGAAAGAACTACAATGAGCAGTTCTTC
CATSDNTGKNYNEQFF
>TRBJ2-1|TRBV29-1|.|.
TGCAGCGTTGAAACCCTTTACAATGAGCAGTTCTTC
CSVETLYNEQFF
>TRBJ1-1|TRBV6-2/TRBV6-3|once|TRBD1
TGTGCCAGCAGTTACATCCCCCAGGGGGCTACGAACACTGAAGCTTTCTTT
CASSYIPQGATNTEAFF
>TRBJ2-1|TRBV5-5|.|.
TGTGCCAGCAGCATTGGGACTGGGGGGCAGTTCTTC
CASSIGTGGQFF
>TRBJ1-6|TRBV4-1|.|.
TGCGCCAGCAGCCCAACATCGAGCTCCTATAATTCACCCCTCCACTTT
CASSPTSSSYNSPLHF
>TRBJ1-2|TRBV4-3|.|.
TGCGCCAGCAGCCCTACAGGGCCGCCCTCGTATGGCTACACCTTC
CASSPTGPPSYGYTF
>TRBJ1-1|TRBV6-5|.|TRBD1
TGTGCCAGCAGTTACTATGGACAGGAGGAGGCTTTCTTT
CASSYYGQEEAFF
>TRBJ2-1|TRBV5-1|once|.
TGCGCCAGTCAGGGGAATGAGCAGTTCTTC
CASQGNEQFF
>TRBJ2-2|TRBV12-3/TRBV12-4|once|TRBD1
TGTGCCAGCAGCAAACAGGGGGGCGGGGAGCTGTTTTTT
CASSKQGGGELFF
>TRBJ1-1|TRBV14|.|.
TGTGCCAGCAGCCGTCGGCCTAGTAACACTGAAGCTTTCTTT
CASSRRPSNTEAFF
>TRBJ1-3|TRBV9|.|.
TGTGCCAGCAGCGTAGCTCCGGCCGCAATCTTCTCTGGAAACACCATATATTTT
CASSVAPAAIFSGNTIYF
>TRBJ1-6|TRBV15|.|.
TGTGCCACCAGCACAGCAGGGGTTAATTCACCCCTCCACTTT
CATSTAGVNSPLHF
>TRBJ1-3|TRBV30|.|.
TGTGCCTGGAGTTTGGGGATTTCTGGAAACACCATATATTTT
CAWSLGISGNTIYF
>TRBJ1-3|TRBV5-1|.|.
TGCGCCAGCAGCTTGGCCAGCCTCTCTGGAAACACCATATATTTT
CASSLASLSGNTIYF
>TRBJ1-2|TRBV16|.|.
TGTGCCAGCAGCGGGACCCGGACAGCGGGCTATGGCTACACCTTC
CASSGTRTAGYGYTF
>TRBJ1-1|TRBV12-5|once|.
TGTGCTAGTGGTTTGGTAGTAGGGCCCGCCACTGAAGCTTTCTTT
CASGLVVGPATEAFF
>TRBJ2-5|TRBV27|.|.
TGTGCCAGCCCCTGGAGGGGGACCCAGTACTTC
CASPWRGTQYF
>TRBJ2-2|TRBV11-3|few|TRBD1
TGTGCCAGCAGCCCAGGGGGAGACTTATGGTTTAGCGGGGAGCTGTTTTTT
CASSPGGDLWFSGELFF
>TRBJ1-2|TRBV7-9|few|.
TGTGCCAGCAGAGCTTCTCAGGGAAGCGGCTACACCTTC
CASRASQGSGYTF
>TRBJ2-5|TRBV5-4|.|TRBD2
TGTGCCAGCAGCCGTACTAGCGGGAGAGGTGAGACCCAGTACTTC
CASSRTSGRGETQYF
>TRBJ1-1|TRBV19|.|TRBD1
TGTGCCAGTAGTAGTCGACAGGGGATGAACACTGAAGCTTTCTTT
CASSSRQGMNTEAFF
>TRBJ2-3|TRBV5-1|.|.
TGCGCCAGCAGCTTGGCCCGCACAGATACGCAGTATTTT
CASSLARTDTQYF
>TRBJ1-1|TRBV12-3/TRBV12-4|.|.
TGTGCCAGCAGTTTAAATCCGGGCACTGAAGCTTTCTTT
CASSLNPGTEAFF
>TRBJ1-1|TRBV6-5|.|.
TGTGCCAGCAGTTACAGGGCCTTGAACACTGAAGCTTTCTTT
CASSYRALNTEAFF
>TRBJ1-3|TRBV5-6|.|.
TGTGCCAGCACAGGGGATTCCTCTGGAAACACCATATATTTT
CASTGDSSGNTIYF
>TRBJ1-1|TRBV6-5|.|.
TGTGCCAGCAACAGGAACACTGAAGCTTTCTTT
CASNRNTEAFF
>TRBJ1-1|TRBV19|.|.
TGTGCCAGTTCTCCGGACGGGCGTCACACTGAAGCTTTCTTT
CASSPDGRHTEAFF
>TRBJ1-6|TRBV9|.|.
TGTGCCAGCAGCTCCCGACCTGGAGGAAATTCACCCCTCCACTTT
CASSSRPGGNSPLHF
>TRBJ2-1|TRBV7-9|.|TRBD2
TGTGCCAGCAGCTTGGGACTAGCGGGGTACAATGAGCAGTTCTTC
CASSLGLAGYNEQFF
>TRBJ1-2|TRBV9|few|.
TGTGCCAGCAGCGTAAACACGGCCCTCTATGGCTACACCTTC
CASSVNTALYGYTF
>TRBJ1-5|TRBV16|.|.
TGTGCCAGCAGCCAGGGGCAGGTTAATCAGCCCCAGCATTTT
CASSQGQVNQPQHF
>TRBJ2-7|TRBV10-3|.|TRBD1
TGTGCCATCCGGACAGGAAACTACGAGCAGTACTTC
CAIRTGNYEQYF